This TCR beta chain was captured in a study of cytomegalovirus exposure and HLA in healthy donors. The length of the CDR3 is 17 residues. V shed 0 bases and J shed 0 bases, with 11 bases lying between them. Per the germline V gene, CDR1 is LGHNA and CDR2 is YNFKEQ. The PCR ran on 60 Vbeta and 13 Jbeta primers. TCRdb's copy holds only in-frame clones and misses some; the assay was immunoSEQ multiplex PCR. The table shows approximately 180,000 clones, with about four fifths occurring only once. Nominal health characterized the donors when sampled, though unrecorded immune exposures were likely. The chain joins TRBV4-2 to TRBJ2-2, with TRBD2 as a possible D gene (6 bases). Sequencing input: PBMCs. The receptor was derived from a woman younger than 30 in good health and CMV-seronegative. CDR3 in amino acids: CASSQEGDLPNTGELFF. In DNA form, the CDR3 reads TGTGCCAGCAGCCAAGAAGGGGACTTACCGAACACCGGGGAGCTGTTTTTT.